These T cell receptor beta chains were read from a single sample in a study of CD8+CD57+ T cells in acquired aplastic anemia. TCRdb passed the reads through MiXCR, listing each CDR3 protein once. Here the sample spans roughly 500,000 distinct CDR3 sequences, less than 35% being singletons. What was sequenced was sorted CD4+, CD8+, or CD8+CD57+ T cells (not recorded which) from PBMCs. These receptors were obtained from a human donor with aplastic anemia. Each CDR3 is given with its conserved first and last residue. A D gene is named only where the DNA matches it firmly. Size is omitted from some rows. Given values are once, few, many or a class for expanded clones.

V gene	D gene	clone size	J gene	CDR3 protein	CDR3 DNA
TRBV10-3	.	many	TRBJ2-3	CAISGLRNTDTQYF	TGTGCCATCAGTGGTCTGCGGAACACAGATACGCAGTATTTT
TRBV27	.	.	TRBJ1-6	CASSPRFGSLNNSPLHF	TGTGCCAGCAGCCCCCGCTTTGGTAGCCTAAACAATTCACCCCTCCACTTT
TRBV12-3/TRBV12-4	.	.	TRBJ2-2	CASSSWQGSNTGELFF	TGTGCCAGCAGTTCATGGCAGGGCTCGAACACCGGGGAGCTGTTTTTT
TRBV5-1	TRBD2	.	TRBJ2-2	CASSILAGRAGELFF	TGCGCCAGCAGCATACTAGCGGGAAGGGCCGGGGAGCTGTTTTTT
TRBV20-1	.	.	TRBJ1-5	CSATVAGANNQPQHF	TGCAGTGCTACCGTCGCGGGGGCCAACAATCAGCCCCAGCATTTT
TRBV11-1	TRBD2	.	TRBJ2-1	CASSLLASGLNEQFF	TGTGCCAGCAGCCTACTGGCTAGCGGGTTAAATGAGCAGTTCTTC
TRBV20-1	.	few	TRBJ1-2	CSARGPVGNYGYTF	TGCAGTGCTAGAGGCCCGGTGGGGAACTATGGCTACACCTTC
TRBV20-1	TRBD2	few	TRBJ2-1	CSARDSAGDDNEQFF	TGCAGTGCTAGAGATTCTGCGGGAGACGACAATGAGCAGTTCTTC
TRBV4-2	.	few	TRBJ2-1	CASSQRGNKGNEQFF	TGTGCCAGCAGCCAACGGGGAAACAAGGGGAATGAGCAGTTCTTC
TRBV12-3/TRBV12-4	.	few	TRBJ1-2	CASSLALGTVTYGYTF	TGTGCCAGCAGTTTAGCCTTAGGGACCGTGACCTATGGCTACACCTTC
TRBV7-2	.	.	TRBJ1-3	CASSSHGNTIYF	TGTGCCAGCAGCTCGCATGGAAACACCATATATTTT
TRBV5-1	TRBD1	few	TRBJ1-1	CASSEQGSGDTEAFF	TGCGCCAGCAGCGAACAGGGGTCTGGGGACACTGAAGCTTTCTTT
TRBV19	.	.	TRBJ1-5	CASVDGPGNQPQHF	TGTGCTAGTGTGGACGGCCCAGGCAATCAGCCCCAGCATTTT
TRBV3-1	.	.	TRBJ2-5	CASSHLDPNQYF	TGTGCCAGCAGCCATCTCGACCCCAACCAGTACTTC
TRBV20-1	TRBD2	many	TRBJ2-3	CSASKAGGGPDTQYF	TGCAGTGCTAGTAAGGCGGGGGGAGGCCCAGATACGCAGTATTTT
TRBV25-1	.	few	TRBJ1-6	CASSQRGPSSYNSPLHF	TGTGCCAGCAGCCAAAGGGGCCCGTCCTCCTATAATTCACCCCTCCACTTT
TRBV10-1	TRBD1	.	TRBJ1-5	CASSESGTGQPQHF	TGCGCCAGCAGTGAGTCCGGGACAGGCCAGCCCCAGCATTTT
TRBV24-1	.	.	TRBJ1-6	CATGGRDTNSPLHF	TGTGCCACCGGGGGCCGGGACACTAATTCACCCCTCCACTTT
TRBV5-4	.	few	TRBJ1-1	CASSLSLRDSEAFF	TGTGCCAGCAGCCTGAGCTTGAGGGACTCTGAAGCTTTCTTT
TRBV7-9	TRBD2	.	TRBJ2-1	CASSFETSGSEQFF	TGTGCCAGCAGCTTCGAGACTAGCGGGAGTGAGCAGTTCTTC
TRBV20-1	.	.	TRBJ1-4	CSARGEYSGMVATNEKLFF	TGCAGTGCTAGAGGAGAGTACAGCGGTATGGTAGCAACTAATGAAAAACTGTTTTTT
TRBV25-1	.	.	TRBJ2-7	CAADGTYEQYF	TGTGCCGCAGACGGAACCTACGAGCAGTACTTC
TRBV20-1	.	.	TRBJ1-1	CSARETTGSEAFF	TGCAGTGCTAGAGAAACAACGGGATCTGAAGCTTTCTTT
TRBV24-1	TRBD2	.	TRBJ2-7	CARQLASSGFIYEQYF	TGTGCTAGACAGTTAGCGTCTAGCGGGTTTATCTACGAGCAGTACTTC
TRBV10-1	.	many	TRBJ2-5	CASSESKLGPHQETQYF	TGCGCCAGCAGTGAGTCGAAGCTCGGGCCGCATCAAGAGACCCAGTACTTC
TRBV29-1	.	few	TRBJ1-1	CSAISPTRGNTEAFF	TGCAGTGCTATTAGCCCCACTAGGGGTAACACTGAAGCTTTCTTT
TRBV5-1	TRBD2	.	TRBJ2-3	CASSPGLAGGQDRDTQYF	TGCGCCAGCAGCCCCGGACTAGCGGGGGGCCAGGATCGGGATACGCAGTATTTT
TRBV29-1	.	.	TRBJ1-2	CSVRGGQVDGYTF	TGCAGCGTGAGGGGGGGACAAGTGGATGGCTACACCTTC
TRBV2	.	.	TRBJ1-2	CALPTVNYGYTF	TGTGCCCTCCCGACAGTCAACTATGGCTACACCTTC
TRBV2	.	many	TRBJ1-3	CASSQVRGSGNTIYF	TGTGCCAGCAGTCAGGTGCGGGGATCGGGAAACACCATATATTTT
TRBV7-3	.	few	TRBJ2-1	CASSLNLALDNEQFF	TGTGCCAGCAGCTTAAACCTAGCGCTAGACAATGAGCAGTTCTTC
TRBV4-1	.	.	TRBJ2-5	CASSQDQLPSGYIPQTQYF	TGCGCCAGCAGCCAAGATCAACTACCGAGCGGTTATATCCCTCAGACCCAGTACTTC
TRBV20-1	.	many	TRBJ1-2	CSAFTGQGGYGYTF	TGCAGTGCGTTCACGGGGCAGGGAGGCTATGGCTACACCTTC
TRBV5-1	.	few	TRBJ2-7	CASSLIGTDFYEQYF	TGCGCCAGCAGCTTGATCGGGACTGACTTCTACGAGCAGTACTTC
TRBV2	TRBD1	many	TRBJ1-6	CASSDGQGSPLHF	TGTGCCAGCAGTGACGGACAGGGGTCACCCCTCCACTTT
TRBV20-1	.	few	TRBJ2-3	CSAGGSPRGDTQYF	TGCAGTGCTGGAGGAAGTCCTAGGGGGGATACGCAGTATTTT
TRBV5-8	.	few	TRBJ2-5	CASSLGGGGRSGETQYF	TGTGCCAGCAGCTTGGGTGGGGGCGGGAGATCCGGGGAGACCCAGTACTTC
TRBV7-9	.	few	TRBJ1-1	CASSLRAGEAFF	TGTGCCAGCAGTCTGCGGGCGGGTGAAGCTTTCTTT
TRBV15	.	.	TRBJ2-7	CATSRDTVTSYEQYF	TGTGCCACCAGCAGAGATACAGTCACCTCCTACGAGCAGTACTTC
TRBV20-1	.	many	TRBJ2-7	CSARGARVYEQYF	TGCAGTGCTAGAGGCGCCAGAGTCTACGAGCAGTACTTC
TRBV12-3/TRBV12-4	TRBD1	.	TRBJ2-6	CASSDSTGAGANVLTF	TGTGCCAGCAGTGACTCGACAGGGGCTGGGGCCAACGTCCTGACTTTC
TRBV7-2	.	few	TRBJ2-7	CASSQTVLGNEQYF	TGTGCCAGCAGCCAGACGGTTTTAGGAAACGAGCAGTACTTC
TRBV5-4	TRBD1	.	TRBJ2-1	CASSLGTGAYNEQFF	TGTGCCAGCAGCTTGGGTACAGGGGCCTACAATGAGCAGTTCTTC
TRBV2	.	.	TRBJ1-6	CASSDDSLNSPLHF	TGTGCCAGCAGTGACGACAGCTTAAATTCACCCCTCCACTTT
TRBV18	.	.	TRBJ1-6	CASYDNLNSPLHF	TGTGCCAGCTACGATAATCTTAATTCACCCCTCCACTTT
TRBV5-8	.	.	TRBJ2-2	CASSWTYGELFF	TGTGCCAGCAGCTGGACGTACGGGGAGCTGTTTTTT
TRBV11-3	.	.	TRBJ2-1	CASSFTNQRNEQFF	TGTGCCAGCAGCTTTACGAATCAGAGGAATGAGCAGTTCTTC
TRBV7-2	TRBD1	many	TRBJ1-5	CASSSRGTGGGQPQHF	TGTGCCAGCAGCTCGAGGGGGACAGGGGGAGGTCAGCCCCAGCATTTT
TRBV7-9	.	few	TRBJ2-1	CASGLGVGDNEQFF	TGTGCCAGCGGTCTTGGTGTTGGGGACAATGAGCAGTTCTTC
TRBV7-3	.	many	TRBJ1-1	CASSPGGTTEAFF	TGTGCCAGCAGTCCGGGGGGTACCACTGAAGCTTTCTTT
TRBV6-1	.	many	TRBJ1-5	CASSGGLNQPQHF	TGTGCCAGCAGCGGTGGGTTAAATCAGCCCCAGCATTTT
TRBV5-1	.	.	TRBJ1-3	CASSLGDRENTIYF	TGCGCCAGCAGCTTGGGTGATCGTGAAAACACCATATATTTT
TRBV24-1	.	.	TRBJ2-1	CATSDLGGFGLSYNEQFF	TGTGCCACCAGTGATTTGGGGGGTTTTGGGCTCTCCTACAATGAGCAGTTCTTC
TRBV5-1	.	many	TRBJ2-5	CASSLRKDSVGETQYF	TGCGCCAGCAGCTTGCGTAAGGACTCCGTGGGCGAGACCCAGTACTTC
TRBV7-3	TRBD1	many	TRBJ2-3	CASSSNRGDTQYF	TGTGCCAGCAGCTCAAACAGGGGCGATACGCAGTATTTT
TRBV19	TRBD1	many	TRBJ1-5	CASSMGVGGQGRSEQPQHF	TGTGCCAGTAGTATGGGGGTGGGGGGACAGGGTCGATCTGAGCAGCCCCAGCATTTT
TRBV20-1	.	.	TRBJ1-1	CSARNTGNAEAFF	TGCAGTGCTAGAAATACAGGGAACGCTGAAGCTTTCTTT
TRBV6-5	.	few	TRBJ1-1	CASSYVGWGEAFF	TGTGCCAGCAGTTATGTGGGATGGGGTGAAGCTTTCTTT